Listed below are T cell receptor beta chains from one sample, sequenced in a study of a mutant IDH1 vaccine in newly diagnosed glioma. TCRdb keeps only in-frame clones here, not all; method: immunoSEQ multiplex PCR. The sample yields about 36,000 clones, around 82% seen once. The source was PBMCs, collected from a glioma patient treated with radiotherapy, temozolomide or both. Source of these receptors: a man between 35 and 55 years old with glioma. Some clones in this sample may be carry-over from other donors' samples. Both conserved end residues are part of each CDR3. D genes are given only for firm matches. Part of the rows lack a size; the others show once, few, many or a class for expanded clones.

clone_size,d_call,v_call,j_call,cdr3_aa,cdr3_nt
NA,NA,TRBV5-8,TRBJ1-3,CASSFGPGSSGNTIYF,TGTGCCAGCAGCTTCGGGCCCGGAAGCTCTGGAAACACCATATATTTT
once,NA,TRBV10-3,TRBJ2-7,CAISESEKTYEQYF,TGTGCCATCAGTGAGTCAGAGAAGACCTACGAGCAGTACTTC
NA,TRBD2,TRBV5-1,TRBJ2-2,CATMPIGGGPSGELFF,TGCGCCACCATGCCGATCGGCGGGGGGCCGTCGGGGGAGCTGTTTTTT
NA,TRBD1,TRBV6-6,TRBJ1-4,CASSSPGQGHNEKLFF,TGTGCCAGCAGTTCACCGGGACAGGGACATAATGAAAAACTGTTTTTT
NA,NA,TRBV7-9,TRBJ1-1,CASSLDRGWDTEAFF,TGTGCCAGCAGCTTAGATCGGGGTTGGGACACTGAAGCTTTCTTT
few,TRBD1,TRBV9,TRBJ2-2,CASSVGQVALNTGELFF,TGTGCCAGCAGCGTGGGACAGGTCGCTTTGAACACCGGGGAGCTGTTTTTT
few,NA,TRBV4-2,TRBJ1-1,CASTEGSRGDTEAFF,TGTGCCAGCACCGAAGGCTCTAGGGGGGACACTGAAGCTTTCTTT
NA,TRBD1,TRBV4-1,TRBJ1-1,CASTRRGQVDTEAFF,TGCGCCAGCACCCGACGAGGACAGGTCGACACTGAAGCTTTCTTT
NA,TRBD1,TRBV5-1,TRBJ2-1,CASSVTGSNNEQFF,TGCGCCAGCAGCGTGACAGGGTCCAACAATGAGCAGTTCTTC
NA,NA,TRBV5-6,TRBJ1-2,CASSLRYGYTF,TGTGCCAGCAGCTTGCGCTATGGCTACACCTTC
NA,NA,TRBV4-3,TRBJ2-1,CASSPGHTSMNEQFF,TGCGCCAGCAGCCCAGGACACACGAGTATGAATGAGCAGTTCTTC
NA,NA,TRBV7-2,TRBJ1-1,CASSLATWAGTEAFF,TGTGCCAGCAGCTTAGCTACATGGGCGGGTACTGAAGCTTTCTTT
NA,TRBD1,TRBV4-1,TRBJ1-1,CASSRQGSMNTEAFF,TGCGCCAGCAGCAGACAGGGGTCTATGAACACTGAAGCTTTCTTT
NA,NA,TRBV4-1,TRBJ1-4,CASSQDIDLGRREKLFF,TGCGCCAGCAGCCAAGATATTGACCTTGGACGGCGGGAAAAACTGTTTTTT
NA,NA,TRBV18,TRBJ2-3,CASSPPTITDTQYF,TGTGCCAGCTCACCACCCACCATCACAGATACGCAGTATTTT
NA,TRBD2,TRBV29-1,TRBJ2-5,CSVEVAGAGETQYF,TGCAGCGTTGAAGTAGCGGGGGCGGGAGAGACCCAGTACTTC
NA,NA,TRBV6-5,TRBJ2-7,CASSYSALILEQYF,TGTGCCAGCAGTTACTCGGCGTTGATTCTCGAGCAGTACTTC